Presented here are 8 T cell receptor beta chains from one specimen sequenced in a study of cytomegalovirus exposure and HLA in healthy donors. PCR used 60 Vbeta primers and 13 Jbeta primers. Libraries were prepared by immunoSEQ multiplex PCR; TCRdb keeps only in-frame clonotypes and omits some of them. The profile shows under 200,000 clones, 65% to 85% of them singletons. Input material: PBMCs. These receptors all stem from a man between 60 and 70 years old in good health and CMV-seronegative.

This rearrangement joins TRBV25-1 to TRBJ1-2; D unclear. V dropped 2 bases and J dropped 7 bases, with 14 bases sitting between them. Looked up from germline, CDR1 is MGHDK and CDR2 is SYGVNS. This CDR3 has 14 amino acids. CDR3 bases: TGTGCCAGCAGTGAAACTTCGGTCTCCGGTGGCTACACCTTC. Protein: CASSETSVSGGYTF.

The chain carries TRBV29-1 and TRBJ1-2, with a tentative D call TRBD1 (6 bases). In germline, CDR1 is SQVTM, CDR2 ANQGSEA. CDR3 size: 13 residues. Written as DNA, the CDR3 is TGCACACGCGGGGGGCTCATTAACTATGGCTACACCTTC. It encodes CTRGGLINYGYTF. The whole variable domain, remainder taken from reference TRBV29-1 and TRBJ1-2, is SAVISQKPSRDICQRGTSLTIQCQVDSQVTMMFWYRQQPGQSLTLIATANQGSEATYESGFVIDKFPISRPNLTFSTLTVSNMSPEDSSIYLCTRGGLINYGYTFGSGTRLTVV.

V is TRBV11-2 and J is TRBJ1-4, with D unclear. The CDR3 spans 14 residues. From germline, CDR1 is SGHAT and CDR2 FQNNGV. V lost 1 base to trimming and J lost 4 bases, with 7 bases between them. CDR3 sequence reads: CASSLGQINEKLFF. In DNA, the CDR3 is TGTGCCAGCAGCTTAGGGCAGATTAATGAAAAACTGTTTTTT.

This clone was picked up a small number of times. The J gene is TRBJ2-1, the V gene TRBV30; TRBD1 matches 11 bases. The CDR3 spans 19 residues. Losses at the gene ends were 1 base for V and 3 bases for J; bases not matched to a gene: 14. The germline CDR1 and CDR2 sequences are GTSNPN and SVGIG (reference sequence). This CDR3 reads CAWSGNHPGTGGNYNEQFF. As DNA, the CDR3 is TGTGCCTGGAGTGGGAACCACCCCGGGACAGGGGGTAACTACAATGAGCAGTTCTTC.

The chain is built from TRBV4-1 and TRBJ2-1; 9 bases fit TRBD2. This CDR3 contains 15 residues. Germline V gene sequence: CDR1 MGHRA, CDR2 YSYEKL. J was trimmed by 6 bases and V by 0 bases; bases with no gene match: 3. This chain's CDR3 is CASSQDPTSGNEQFF. DNA for the CDR3: TGCGCCAGCAGCCAAGATCCGACTAGCGGCAATGAGCAGTTCTTC.

This chain uses TRBV20-1 with TRBJ2-2; 8 nucleotides align to TRBD1. The CDR3 covers 11 residues. From germline, CDR1 is DFQATT and CDR2 SNEGSKA (reference sequence). J lost 11 bases, V lost 4 bases, and 3 bases had no gene match. The CDR3 loop is CSATGQGELFF. CDR3 bases: TGCAGTGCTACCGGACAGGGAGAGCTGTTTTTT.

The rearrangement links TRBV12-5 to TRBJ2-7, with TRBD1 as a possible D gene (5 bases). V lost 1 base, J lost 0 bases, and 13 bases lay in between. The CDR3 consists of 16 residues. Germline V CDR1 and CDR2: LGHNT, FRNRAP. The CDR3 nucleotides are TGTGCTAGTGGTTTGGGCTCCATTGACAGCTCCTACGAGCAGTACTTC. Amino acids: CASGLGSIDSSYEQYF.

On this clone: An end of the junction does not agree with germline; a read error may underlie this. The V and J genes are TRBV7-2 and TRBJ1-2; D possibly corresponds to TRBD1 (5 bases). The CDR3 is 14 residues long. Germline CDR1 and CDR2: SGHTA and FQGNSA. In DNA form, the CDR3 reads TGTGCCAGCAGCTTAGCAGGGGCTAACTATGGCTACCCCTTC. Encoded protein: CASSLAGANYGYPF.